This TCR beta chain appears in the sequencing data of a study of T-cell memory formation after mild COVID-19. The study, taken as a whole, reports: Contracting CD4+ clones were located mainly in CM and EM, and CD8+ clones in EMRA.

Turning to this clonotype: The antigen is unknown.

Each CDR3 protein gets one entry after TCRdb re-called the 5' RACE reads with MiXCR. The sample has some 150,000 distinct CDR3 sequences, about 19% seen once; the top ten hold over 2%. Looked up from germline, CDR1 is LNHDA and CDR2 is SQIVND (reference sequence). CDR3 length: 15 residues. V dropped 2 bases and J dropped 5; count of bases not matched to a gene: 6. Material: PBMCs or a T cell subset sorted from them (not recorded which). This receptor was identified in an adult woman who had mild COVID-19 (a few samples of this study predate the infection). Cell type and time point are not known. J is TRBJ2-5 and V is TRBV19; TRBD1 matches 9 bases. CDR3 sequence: CASSIMGQGSETQYF. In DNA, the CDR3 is TGTGCCAGTAGTATAATGGGACAGGGTTCGGAGACCCAGTACTTC.